The T cell receptor beta chain described here comes from a study of T-cell memory formation after mild COVID-19. Study in general: Largely donor-specific sequence clusters came from two donors. Study-level findings and limits: Some responding clones appeared in pre-infection memory, suggesting cross-reactive memory joined.

TCRdb re-called the 5' RACE reads with MiXCR, one entry per CDR3 protein. The sample carries roughly 510,000 distinct CDR3 sequences, 15% to 20% recorded once. In this sample, this clonotype turned up a few times. Antigen specificity is unknown. This TCR derives from an adult woman who had mild COVID-19 (a few samples of this study predate the infection). Cell type and time point are not known. The source material was PBMCs or a T cell subset sorted from them (not recorded which).

The CDR3 nucleotides are TGCAGCGTTGAATACAGGGGGTATGGCTACACCTTC. This gives the protein CSVEYRGYGYTF. The V and J genes are TRBV29-1 and TRBJ1-2; 8 nucleotides match TRBD1. The germline gives CDR1 SQVTM, CDR2 ANQGSEA. The CDR3 is 12 amino acids. The J segment lost 5 bases and the V segment lost 2 bases, leaving 1 base of the junction unmatched.